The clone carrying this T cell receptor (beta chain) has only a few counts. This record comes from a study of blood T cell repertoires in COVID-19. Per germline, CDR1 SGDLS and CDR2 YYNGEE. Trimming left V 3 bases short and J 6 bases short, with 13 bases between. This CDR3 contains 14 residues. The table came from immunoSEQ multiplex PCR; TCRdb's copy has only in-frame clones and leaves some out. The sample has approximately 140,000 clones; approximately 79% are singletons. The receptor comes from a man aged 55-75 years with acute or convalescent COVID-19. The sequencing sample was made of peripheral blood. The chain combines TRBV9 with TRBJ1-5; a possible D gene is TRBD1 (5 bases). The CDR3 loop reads CASSEGQVGQPQHF. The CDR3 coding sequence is TGTGCCAGCAGCGAGGGGCAGGTGGGTCAGCCCCAGCATTTT.